This T cell receptor (beta chain) comes out of a study of blood T cell repertoires in COVID-19. Study in general: Researchers got acute and convalescent COVID-19 samples from the United States, Italy and Spain. Sources were T cells, B-cell-depleted T cells, or PBMCs; the material itself was cDNA or gDNA.

The germline CDR1 and CDR2 sequences are SGDLS and YYNGEE. V was clipped by 0 bases and J by 0 bases, with 16 bases between them. The CDR3 spans 19 residues. Profiling relied on immunoSEQ multiplex PCR, and the TCRdb table lists in-frame clones only, not all of them. The sample shows around 320,000 clones, nearly 90% of them seen only once. J is TRBJ2-6 and V is TRBV9; D might be TRBD2 (6 bases). Sequences were obtained from PBMCs or T cells enriched from blood (not recorded which). The TCR originated in a woman younger than 30 with acute COVID-19. CDR3 sequence: CASSVAVLGDFSGANVLTF. DNA of the CDR3: TGTGCCAGCAGCGTAGCCGTTTTAGGGGACTTCTCTGGGGCCAACGTCCTGACTTTC.